The 31 T cell receptor beta chains below come from one sample, sequenced in a study of T cells in Graves' hyperthyroidism and ophthalmopathy. The TCR beta CDR3 regions underwent amplification using RNA transcripts as the source. The TCR CDR3 first-round RT-PCR relied on the HTBI primer set. MiXCR, applied by TCRdb to the multiplex PCR reads, yields one record per CDR3 protein. The table records roughly 500,000 distinct CDR3 sequences, around 16% of them present only once. The specimen sequenced was blood. These receptor sequences come from a young woman with Graves' ophthalmopathy.

V gene TRBV19 combines with J gene TRBJ2-1; no clear D. This CDR3 contains 14 residues. The germline V gene encodes CDR1 LNHDA and CDR2 SQIVND (reference sequence). V was clipped by 3 bases and J by 6 bases, with 12 bases between them. CDR3 loop: CASSIFSGTNEQFF. The DNA of the CDR3 is TGTGCCAGTAGTATTTTTTCAGGAACCAATGAGCAGTTCTTC.

This clonotype has at least ten counts. The CDR3 sequence: CSAPPQREGRNLSGELFF. CDR3 nucleotides: TGCAGTGCTCCACCCCAGCGGGAGGGCCGGAATCTATCAGGGGAGCTGTTTTTT. J is TRBJ2-2 and V is TRBV20-1; TRBD2 matches at 10 bases. V shed 5 bases, J shed 8 bases, and the junction held 20 bases outside the gene matches. Germline lookup yields CDR1 DFQATT and CDR2 SNEGSKA (reference sequence). The CDR3 has 18 amino acids.

The chain couples TRBV6-1 to TRBJ2-1; either TRBD1 or TRBD2 may fit D (5 bases each). CDR3 length equals 14 residues. Trimming shortened V by 6 bases and J by 6 bases, and 15 bases separated the two germline ends. Germline V gives CDR1 MNHNS, CDR2 SASEGT. CDR3 sequence: CASRPGTVVNEQFF. In DNA form, the CDR3 reads TGTGCCAGCAGGCCCGGGACCGTAGTCAATGAGCAGTTCTTC.

This clonotype occurred many times. This sequence joins TRBV12-3 or TRBV12-4 and TRBJ2-1; D may correspond to TRBD1 or TRBD2 (5 bases each). Between the trimmed V and J ends, which lost 6 bases and 6 bases, there was a span of 15 bases. This CDR3 has 14 residues. CDR3 loop: CASSERGEANEQFF. CDR3 sequence (DNA): TGTGCCAGCAGCGAGCGAGGGGAAGCCAATGAGCAGTTCTTC.

In DNA, the CDR3 is TGCGCCAGCAGCTGGGGGGCCCATTCCTACGAGCAGTACTTC. This codes for CASSWGAHSYEQYF. The chain recombines TRBV5-1 with TRBJ2-7; D may match TRBD1 or TRBD2 (6 bases each). This CDR3 is 14 amino acids long. V gave up 3 bases and J gave up 1 base, with 11 bases separating them. In germline, CDR1 is SGHRS, CDR2 YFSETQ.

The gene calls are TRBV30 and TRBJ1-4, with D unclear. Trimming stripped 3 bases from V and 8 bases from J, with 16 bases between. Germline CDR1 and CDR2: GTSNPN and SVGIG (reference sequence). The CDR3 consists of 14 residues. This CDR3 is CAWSVKVIGEKLFF. The CDR3 bases are TGTGCCTGGAGCGTCAAGGTAATAGGGGAAAAACTGTTTTTT. The full variable domain, rest sourced from reference TRBV30 and TRBJ1-4, is SQTIHQWPATLVQPVGSPLSLECTVEGTSNPNLYWYRQAAGRGLQLLFYSVGIGQISSEVPQNLSASRPQDRQFILSSKKLLLSDSGFYLCAWSVKVIGEKLFFGSGTQLSVL.

J is TRBJ1-1 and V is TRBV5-4; 8 positions match TRBD1. The germline CDR1 and CDR2 sequences are SGHNT and YYREEE (reference sequence). The CDR3 contains 15 residues. Unmatched junction bases numbered 10, after V lost 4 bases and J lost 5 bases. CDR3 loop: CASSLATGAGTEAFF. CDR3 coding DNA: TGTGCCAGCAGCCTCGCGACAGGGGCCGGGACTGAAGCTTTCTTT. Supplemented by reference TRBV5-4 and TRBJ1-1, the full variable domain reads ETGVTQSPTHLIKTRGQQVTLRCSSQSGHNTVSWYQQALGQGPQFIFQYYREEENGRGNFPPRFSGLQFPNYSSELNVNALELDDSALYLCASSLATGAGTEAFFGQGTRLTVV.

There are a few counts of this clonotype. The CDR3 here is CASSLVTAGNTIYF. The CDR3 nucleotides read TGTGCCAGCAGCTTGGTAACTGCTGGAAACACCATATATTTT. The chain links TRBV5-6 to TRBJ1-3; D unresolved. The CDR3 is 14 amino acids. Trimming took off 0 bases at V and 2 bases at J, with 6 bases between the two ends. Per the germline V gene, CDR1 is SGHDT and CDR2 is YYEEEE.

There are many counts of this clonotype. The V gene is TRBV20-1, the J gene TRBJ2-4; the D gene is possibly TRBD2 (5 bases). Per the germline V gene, CDR1 is DFQATT and CDR2 is SNEGSKA (reference sequence). Trimming pared 2 bases from V and 3 bases from J, leaving 11 bases between. The CDR3 contains 14 residues. This chain's CDR3 is CSARTGIDKNIQYF. The CDR3 nucleotides are TGCAGTGCTAGAACCGGGATAGACAAAAACATTCAGTACTTC.

This clonotype was detected a few times. The chain joins TRBV20-1 to TRBJ2-1, with D possibly being TRBD2 (5 bases). The CDR3 spans 14 residues. Germline assignment: CDR1 DFQATT and CDR2 SNEGSKA (reference sequence). Trimming pared 4 bases from V and 9 bases from J, leaving 19 bases between. CDR3 nucleotide sequence: TGCAGTGCTATAAGGGTAGGAGGTTCGGCTGAGCAGTTCTTC. It specifies CSAIRVGGSAEQFF.

This clonotype was counted many times. This sequence joins TRBV27 and TRBJ2-7; D uncertain. Germline loops: CDR1 MNHEY, CDR2 SMNVEV (reference sequence). Between the trimmed V and J ends, which lost 4 bases and 0 bases, there was a span of 7 bases. The CDR3 has 13 amino acids. CDR3: CASSSMTSYEQYF. For the CDR3, the DNA is TGTGCCAGCAGTTCTATGACCTCCTACGAGCAGTACTTC.

This clonotype has at least ten counts. This rearrangement joins TRBV11-2 to TRBJ2-7, with D perhaps matching TRBD1 (5 bases). Germline V gene data show CDR1 as SGHAT and CDR2 as FQNNGV. The CDR3 is 13 residues long. Trimming removed 4 bases from V and 7 bases from J, with 14 bases in between. The CDR3 spells CASSSRQLWEQYF. The CDR3 bases are TGTGCCAGCAGCTCTCGACAGCTCTGGGAGCAGTACTTC.

This clonotype appeared a few times. This chain uses TRBV19 with TRBJ2-7, with TRBD2 as a possible D gene (6 bases). The ends were cut back, 9 bases at V and 1 base at J, with 10 bases in the middle. In germline, CDR1 is LNHDA, CDR2 SQIVND (reference sequence). CDR3 length: 12 residues. The CDR3 DNA reads as TGTGCCAGCGGGACTCCATCCTACGAGCAGTACTTC. As protein: CASGTPSYEQYF.

About this clonotype itself: An end of the junction does not agree with germline; a read error may underlie this. The V and J genes are TRBV7-7 and TRBJ2-2; 9 bases align to TRBD2. This CDR3 region has 16 residues. The V gene's germline CDR1 is SSHAT and CDR2 FNYEAQ (reference sequence). The CDR3 is CASSSLTSGNTGELFF. In DNA, the CDR3 is TGTGCTAGCAGCTCTCTGACTAGCGGGAACACCGGGGAGCTGTTTTTT.

The V gene is TRBV5-4, the J gene TRBJ2-5; no clear D gene. Germline lookup yields CDR1 SGHNT and CDR2 YYREEE (reference sequence). The CDR3 runs 13 residues. Trimming took off 2 bases at V and 2 bases at J, with 7 bases between the two ends. The CDR3 region has the DNA TGTGCCAGCAGCTTCCGCAGACAAGAGACCCAGTACTTC. Amino acid sequence: CASSFRRQETQYF.

This clonotype was counted many times. V and J are TRBV2 and TRBJ2-3; a weak D match, TRBD1 (5 bases). V dropped 8 bases and J dropped 4 bases, with 19 bases sitting between them. Germline loops: CDR1 SNHLY, CDR2 FYNNEI. The CDR3 consists of 15 residues. For the CDR3, the DNA is TGTGCCAGCGGGGCTAGTGAAAGGAGATCAGATACGCAGTATTTT. Protein: CASGASERRSDTQYF.

This clonotype has more than one count but fewer than ten. V and J are TRBV20-1 and TRBJ1-5; 7 nucleotides line up with TRBD1. CDR1 DFQATT and CDR2 SNEGSKA come from the germline V gene (reference sequence). This CDR3 is built from 13 residues. V shed 5 bases, J shed 1 base, and the junction held 2 bases outside the gene matches. The CDR3 sequence is CSAGGQSNQPQHF. As DNA, the CDR3 is TGCAGTGCTGGGGGACAGAGCAATCAGCCCCAGCATTTT.

The chain links TRBV7-9 to TRBJ2-7, with 9 positions matching TRBD1. After removal of 5 bases from V and 6 bases from J, the junction contained 14 bases not matched to a gene. This CDR3 is built from 16 residues. Per germline, CDR1 SEHNR and CDR2 FQNEAQ (reference sequence). CDR3 amino acids: CASSPVPGQGMFEQYF. The CDR3 DNA reads as TGTGCCAGCAGCCCGGTCCCCGGACAGGGGATGTTCGAGCAGTACTTC. Together with reference TRBV7-9 and TRBJ2-7, the CDR3 gives the full variable domain: DTGVSQNPRHKITKRGQNVTFRCDPISEHNRLYWYRQTLGQGPEFLTYFQNEAQLEKSRLLSDRFSAERPKGSFSTLEIQRTEQGDSAMYLCASSPVPGQGMFEQYFGPGTRLTVT.

This clonotype was observed a handful of times. This chain connects TRBV19 to TRBJ1-1; the D gene is possibly TRBD1 (6 bases). V gave up 3 bases and J gave up 8 bases, with 13 bases separating them. Germline V lookup: CDR1 LNHDA, CDR2 SQIVND (reference sequence). The CDR3 spans 13 residues. This CDR3 is CASSIKGDSEAFF. The CDR3, as DNA: TGTGCCAGTAGTATCAAGGGGGACTCGGAAGCTTTCTTT.

This clonotype was seen ten or more times. This chain uses TRBV7-3 with TRBJ2-3, with TRBD2 matching 14 bases. J was trimmed by 3 bases and V by 5 bases; bases with no gene match: 1. The CDR3 runs 15 residues. The germline V gene encodes CDR1 SGHTA and CDR2 FQGTGA. Here the CDR3 DNA reads TGTGCCAGCAGCGGACTAGCGGGAGGTACAGATACGCAGTATTTT. Translating gives CASSGLAGGTDTQYF.

The rearrangement uses TRBV12-3 or TRBV12-4 and TRBJ2-2, with TRBD1 matching over 12 bases. The CDR3 runs to 17 residues. Germline trimming cut 3 bases from V and 7 bases from J; bases unmatched to any gene: 9. The CDR3 sequence: CASSFEWDRGQDGELFF. In DNA, the CDR3 is TGTGCCAGCAGTTTTGAATGGGACAGGGGGCAGGACGGGGAGCTGTTTTTT.

The V gene is TRBV19, the J gene TRBJ2-2; tentative D call: TRBD2 (6 bases). Trimming took 2 bases from V and 5 from J, leaving 15 bases between them. The CDR3 is 16 residues long. Germline V gene lookup returns CDR1 LNHDA and CDR2 SQIVND (reference sequence). CDR3 DNA sequence: TGTGCCAGTAGTATATCACCGGGACTGTCAACCGGGGAGCTGTTTTTT. Translation: CASSISPGLSTGELFF.

The sample holds a few counts of this clonotype. The chain uses TRBV20-1 and TRBJ1-1; unclear D gene. V gave up 1 base and J gave up 0 bases, with 9 bases separating them. The CDR3 extends over 14 amino acids. The germline CDR1 and CDR2 sequences are DFQATT and SNEGSKA (reference sequence). CDR3 loop: CSARVLGLNTEAFF. The DNA for the CDR3 is TGCAGTGCTAGAGTCCTAGGCCTGAACACTGAAGCTTTCTTT.

This clonotype was observed a handful of times. V and J are TRBV5-1 and TRBJ2-1; 10 nucleotides agree with TRBD1. Germline assignment: CDR1 SGHRS and CDR2 YFSETQ. The length of the CDR3 is 15 residues. V shed 0 bases, J shed 6 bases, and the junction held 3 bases outside the gene matches. The CDR3 coding sequence is TGCGCCAGCAGCTTGGCCGGGACAGGGGCCAATGAGCAGTTCTTC. This translates into CASSLAGTGANEQFF.

The sample holds many counts of this clonotype. V gene TRBV5-1 combines with J gene TRBJ1-1; D not certain. V shed 0 bases and J shed 1 base, with 10 bases lying between them. The CDR3 is 15 amino acids. Germline CDR1 is SGHRS and CDR2 is YFSETQ. The CDR3 loop reads CASSLAGNRNTEAFF. CDR3 nucleotide sequence: TGCGCCAGCAGCTTGGCCGGTAACAGGAACACTGAAGCTTTCTTT.

The chain carries TRBV12-3 or TRBV12-4 and TRBJ2-7; TRBD1 matches 9 bases. The V and J ends lost 8 bases and 4 bases, in that order; junction bases with no gene match: 9. This CDR3 region has 14 residues. The CDR3 DNA reads TGTGCCAGCTTGGGATCGGGACAGGGTTACGAGCAGTACTTC. This codes for CASLGSGQGYEQYF.

This chain uses TRBV20-1 with TRBJ2-7, with D maybe TRBD1 (6 bases). The germline V gene encodes CDR1 DFQATT and CDR2 SNEGSKA (reference sequence). CDR3 length equals 13 residues. Trimming took off 5 bases at V and 1 base at J, with 12 bases between the two ends. In DNA, the CDR3 is TGCAGTGCTGCGATGGACAGTTCCTACGAGCAGTACTTC. Amino acids: CSAAMDSSYEQYF.

In this sample, this clonotype turned up a few times. CDR3 DNA sequence: TGCGCCAGCAGCCAAGATCGCGCCGCACCCTACGAGCAGTACTTC. It translates to CASSQDRAAPYEQYF. This chain joins TRBV4-3 and TRBJ2-7; no clear D. CDR3 length: 15 amino acids. Deletions cut 0 bases from V and 2 bases from J, with 11 bases between. CDR1 and CDR2 from the germline V gene are LGHNA and YSLEER.

This clonotype was seen more than once but under ten times. This rearrangement joins TRBV12-3 or TRBV12-4 to TRBJ2-5; tentatively, D is TRBD2 (7 bases). The CDR3 loop spans 13 amino acids. V shed 4 bases and J shed 5 bases, with 11 bases lying between them. This CDR3 reads CASSSGGPETQYF. In nucleotides, the CDR3 is TGTGCCAGCAGTTCGGGGGGCCCTGAGACCCAGTACTTC.

V and J are TRBV6-2 or TRBV6-3 and TRBJ1-2; D is possibly TRBD1 (5 bases). CDR1 is MNHEY, CDR2 SVGEGT, per germline. Trimming stripped 6 bases from V and 1 base from J, with 9 bases between. The CDR3 length is 13 residues. The CDR3 spells CASRTASNYGYTF. The CDR3 DNA follows: TGTGCCAGCAGGACAGCTAGTAACTATGGCTACACCTTC.

The genes are TRBV12-3 or TRBV12-4 and TRBJ2-1, with TRBD2 matching 14 bases. The CDR3 runs 17 residues. V lost 1 base and J lost 9; bases outside the gene matches: 8. The CDR3 DNA reads as TGTGCCAGCAGTTTAGTGGGACTAGCGGGAGTAACCGGTGAGCAGTTCTTC. Translated, it gives CASSLVGLAGVTGEQFF.